A single sample is the source of the 20 T cell receptor beta chains below, sequenced in a study of shared clonotypes between healthy human individuals. TCRdb keeps only in-frame clones here, not all; method: immunoSEQ multiplex PCR. Of millions of clones in the sample, roughly 94% were seen once. Material for sequencing was naive CD4+ T cells sorted from blood. Subset denoted: CD45RA+ positively selected. All receptors derive from a man younger than 30 in good health.

CDR3 DNA: TGCGCCAGCAGCACGGGGACCCTGAGCTCCTATAATTCACCCCTCCACTTT. This gives the protein CASSTGTLSSYNSPLHF. The V call is TRBV5-1, the J call TRBJ1-6, with D tentatively TRBD1 (5 bases). The length of the CDR3 is 17 residues. In germline, CDR1 is SGHRS, CDR2 YFSETQ. V was pared by 4 bases and J by 0 bases, with 14 bases between. Drawing the rest from reference TRBV5-1 and TRBJ1-6, the complete variable domain is KAGVTQTPRYLIKTRGQQVTLSCSPISGHRSVSWYQQTPGQGLQFLFEYFSETQRNKGNFPGRFSGRQFSNSRSEMNVSTLELGDSALYLCASSTGTLSSYNSPLHFGNGTRLTVT.

The V and J genes are TRBV29-1 and TRBJ1-2, with D possibly matching TRBD1 (5 bases). The CDR3 is 15 amino acids. With 1 base removed from V and 5 bases from J, the gap between germline ends came to 17 bases. Germline V gene sequence: CDR1 SQVTM, CDR2 ANQGSEA. The CDR3 region is CSVEGPGDPRYGYTF. DNA of the CDR3: TGCAGCGTTGAAGGTCCCGGGGACCCTAGGTATGGCTACACCTTC.

The chain is built from TRBV28 and TRBJ2-5; 12 nucleotides align to TRBD2. CDR3 length equals 16 residues. From germline, CDR1 is MDHEN and CDR2 SYDVKM. The J segment lost 2 bases and the V segment lost 4 bases, leaving 5 bases of the junction unmatched. CDR3 in amino acids: CASSSGTSGFQETQYF. The CDR3 coding sequence is TGTGCCAGCAGTTCCGGGACTAGCGGGTTTCAAGAGACCCAGTACTTC.

The chain couples TRBV11-2 to TRBJ2-7; 7 nucleotides agree with TRBD1. The CDR3 totals 13 residues. CDR1 and CDR2 from the germline V gene are SGHAT and FQNNGV. V trimming: 3 bases; J trimming: 6 bases; junction bases outside the gene matches: 5. This CDR3 reads CASSLTGKGEQYF. CDR3 coding DNA: TGTGCCAGCAGCTTGACAGGGAAGGGCGAGCAGTACTTC.

CDR3 sequence reads: CASSERETGTNSPLHF. As DNA, the CDR3 is TGTGCCAGCAGTGAAAGAGAGACAGGGACCAATTCACCCCTCCACTTT. V and J are TRBV6-1 and TRBJ1-6; 7 bases fit TRBD1. The CDR3 runs to 16 residues. V lost 2 bases to trimming and J lost 7 bases; unmatched junction nucleotides: 8. Germline CDR1 and CDR2: MNHNS and SASEGT.

CDR3 region: CASSERGQNYGYTF. The CDR3 DNA sequence: TGTGCCAGCAGTGAACGGGGGCAAAACTATGGCTACACCTTC. V and J are TRBV6-1 and TRBJ1-2, with D possibly TRBD1 on 6 matching bases. Germline V gene data show CDR1 as MNHNS and CDR2 as SASEGT. Trimming removed 2 bases from V and 2 bases from J, with 9 bases in between. CDR3 length equals 14 residues.

This chain uses TRBV13 with TRBJ1-3; D not resolved. The CDR3 contains 15 residues. The germline gives CDR1 PRHDT, CDR2 FYEKMQ (reference sequence). Trimming took off 5 bases at V and 0 bases at J, with 11 bases between the two ends. The CDR3 loop reads CASSRTELSGNTIYF. CDR3 sequence (DNA): TGTGCCAGCAGCCGGACGGAACTCTCTGGAAACACCATATATTTT. Full variable domain (remainder filled in from reference TRBV13 and TRBJ1-3): AAGVIQSPRHLIKEKRETATLKCYPIPRHDTVYWYQQGPGQDPQFLISFYEKMQSDKGSIPDRFSAQQFSDYHSELNMSSLELGDSALYFCASSRTELSGNTIYFGEGSWLTVV.

The V call is TRBV5-1, the J call TRBJ2-7, with D possibly being TRBD1 or TRBD2 (5 bases each). Per germline, CDR1 SGHRS and CDR2 YFSETQ. With 0 bases removed from V and 3 bases from J, the gap between germline ends came to 13 bases. The CDR3 covers 15 residues. The CDR3 sequence is CASSLAGGTFYEQYF. CDR3 DNA sequence: TGCGCCAGCAGCTTGGCAGGTGGGACCTTCTACGAGCAGTACTTC.

Points on this clone: This could be a read error, since a much larger clone is one nucleotide away. The J gene is TRBJ1-6, the V gene TRBV4-3; a weak D match, TRBD1 (5 bases). CDR3 length: 15 amino acids. Germline V gene lookup returns CDR1 LGHNA and CDR2 YSLEER. This CDR3 is CASSQEPGNGSPHHF. The CDR3 nucleotides read TGCGCCAGCAGCCAAGAACCAGGGAATGGTTCACCCCACCACTTT.

The rearrangement uses TRBV25-1 and TRBJ2-1; weak D call: TRBD2 (6 bases). The CDR3 is 15 amino acids. The V end was cut by 3 bases, the J end by 5 bases, with 14 bases between. Per germline, CDR1 MGHDK and CDR2 SYGVNS. The CDR3 region is CASSESGLENNEQFF. The CDR3 region has the DNA TGTGCCAGCAGTGAGTCGGGACTGGAGAACAATGAGCAGTTCTTC.

The chain employs TRBV7-2 and TRBJ2-7, with 7 nucleotides matching TRBD1. The V segment lost 8 bases and the J segment 4 bases; nucleotides outside the gene matches: 11. This CDR3 has 14 amino acids. The germline V gene encodes CDR1 SGHTA and CDR2 FQGNSA. CDR3 nucleotide sequence: TGTGCCAGCGGCTACAGGGGACCTCCGTACGAGCAGTACTTC. It is translated as CASGYRGPPYEQYF.

The genes are TRBV6-6 and TRBJ2-1, with TRBD2 matching over 9 bases. After removal of 6 bases from V and 5 bases from J, the junction contained 2 bases not matched to a gene. Germline V gene sequence: CDR1 MNHNY, CDR2 SVGAGI (reference sequence). CDR3 length equals 13 residues. The CDR3 is CASRTSGDNEQFF. The CDR3, as DNA: TGTGCCAGCAGGACTAGCGGTGACAATGAGCAGTTCTTC.

This clone was detected only a few times. V gene TRBV7-8 combines with J gene TRBJ1-1; tentatively, D is TRBD1 (6 bases). V gave up 2 bases and J gave up 2 bases, with 9 bases separating them. CDR1 is SGHVS and CDR2 is FQNEAQ in the germline V gene. The CDR3 has 14 residues. CDR3 bases: TGTGCCAGCAGCTTACGGACAGATAACACTGAAGCTTTCTTT. It codes for CASSLRTDNTEAFF.

The chain links TRBV11-2 to TRBJ2-3, with D possibly being TRBD2 (5 bases). Germline V gene data show CDR1 as SGHAT and CDR2 as FQNNGV. Trimming shortened V by 4 bases and J by 5 bases, and 19 bases separated the two germline ends. The CDR3 is 16 amino acids. CDR3 in amino acids: CASSYSQPGVGDTQYF. The CDR3 DNA follows: TGTGCCAGCAGCTATTCCCAGCCCGGGGTGGGAGATACGCAGTATTTT.

About this clone: This sample includes further DNA sequences coding for the same CDR3. The V and J genes are TRBV5-1 and TRBJ1-3; 8 bases map to TRBD1. V shed 0 bases and J 2 bases; nucleotides not matched to a gene: 1. Looked up from germline, CDR1 is SGHRS and CDR2 is YFSETQ. There are 15 residues in the CDR3. CDR3 loop: CASSLEGQAGNTIYF. CDR3 DNA: TGCGCCAGCAGCTTGGAGGGACAGGCTGGAAACACCATATATTTT.

This chain connects TRBV18 to TRBJ2-5; possible D gene TRBD2, 6 bases. CDR3 length: 15 amino acids. From germline, CDR1 is KGHSH and CDR2 LQKENI. Trimming shortened V by 3 bases and J by 5 bases, and 16 bases separated the two germline ends. The CDR3 loop is CASSPKVGGSETQYF. CDR3 DNA sequence: TGTGCCAGCTCACCTAAGGTTGGGGGGTCGGAGACCCAGTACTTC. Full variable domain (remainder filled in from reference TRBV18 and TRBJ2-5): NAGVMQNPRHLVRRRGQEARLRCSPMKGHSHVYWYRQLPEEGLKFMVYLQKENIIDESGMPKERFSAEFPKEGPSILRIQQVVRGDSAAYFCASSPKVGGSETQYFGPGTRLLVL.

The chain joins TRBV5-1 to TRBJ1-1; D remains unclear. This CDR3 comprises 15 residues. Deletions cut 1 base from V and 4 bases from J, with 14 bases between. Germline assignment: CDR1 SGHRS and CDR2 YFSETQ. The chain's CDR3 is CASSLPGQPGTEAFF. In DNA, the CDR3 is TGCGCCAGCAGCTTGCCGGGCCAACCGGGCACTGAAGCTTTCTTT.

This chain joins TRBV6-5 and TRBJ2-5; D could derive from TRBD1 or TRBD2 (6 bases each). Germline V gene sequence: CDR1 MNHEY, CDR2 SVGAGI. Trimming removed 5 bases at V and 5 bases at J, with 12 bases between. This CDR3 has 13 amino acids. The CDR3 DNA sequence: TGTGCCAGCAGTGAGGGGGGCCGGGAGACCCAGTACTTC. Its protein is CASSEGGRETQYF.

The gene calls are TRBV5-6 and TRBJ1-5, with D uncertain. The CDR3 contains 16 residues. The V and J ends lost 1 base and 2 bases respectively, with 13 bases between them. The germline V gene encodes CDR1 SGHDT and CDR2 YYEEEE. The CDR3 here is CASSLRQPGGNQPQHF. The CDR3 DNA is TGTGCCAGCAGCTTGAGACAACCCGGGGGCAATCAGCCCCAGCATTTT.

This chain joins TRBV18 and TRBJ1-2, with D possibly being TRBD1 (5 bases). Trimming shortened V by 0 bases and J by 6 bases, and 11 bases separated the two germline ends. Germline V gene lookup returns CDR1 KGHSH and CDR2 LQKENI. The CDR3 totals 14 residues. The CDR3 sequence is CASSPPSGSNGYTF. The CDR3 DNA sequence: TGTGCCAGCTCACCACCTTCAGGGAGTAATGGCTACACCTTC.